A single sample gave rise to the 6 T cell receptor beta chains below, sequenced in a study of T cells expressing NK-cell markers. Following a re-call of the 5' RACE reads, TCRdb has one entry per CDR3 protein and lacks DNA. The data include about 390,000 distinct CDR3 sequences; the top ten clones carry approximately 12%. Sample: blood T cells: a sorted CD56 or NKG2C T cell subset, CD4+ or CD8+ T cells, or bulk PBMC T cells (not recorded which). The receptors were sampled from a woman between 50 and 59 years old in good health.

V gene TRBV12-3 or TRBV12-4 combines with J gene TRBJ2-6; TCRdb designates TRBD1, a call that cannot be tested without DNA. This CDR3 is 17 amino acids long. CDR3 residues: CASRGTGIGSGANVLTF.

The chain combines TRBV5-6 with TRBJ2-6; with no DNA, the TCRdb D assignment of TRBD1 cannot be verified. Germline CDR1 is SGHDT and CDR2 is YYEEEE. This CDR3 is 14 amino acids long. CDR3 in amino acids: CASSFPAGANVLTF.

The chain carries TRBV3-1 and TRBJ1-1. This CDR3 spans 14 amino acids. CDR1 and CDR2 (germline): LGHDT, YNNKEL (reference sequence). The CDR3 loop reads CASSLLAADTEAFF.

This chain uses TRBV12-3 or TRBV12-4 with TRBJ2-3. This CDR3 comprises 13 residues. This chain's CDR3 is CASKNLGTDTQYF.

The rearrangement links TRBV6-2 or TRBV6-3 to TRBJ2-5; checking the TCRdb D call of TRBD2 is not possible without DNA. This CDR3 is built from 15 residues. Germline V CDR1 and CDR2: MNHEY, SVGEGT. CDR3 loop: CASSYEGGRWETQYF.

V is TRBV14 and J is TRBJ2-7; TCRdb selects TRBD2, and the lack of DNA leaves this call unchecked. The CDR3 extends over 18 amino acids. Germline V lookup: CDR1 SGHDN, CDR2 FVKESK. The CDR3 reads CASSPPLGGSSTSYEQYF.